This T cell receptor (beta chain) came from a study of T cells in localized non-small cell lung cancer. Clones were sequenced by immunoSEQ multiplex PCR, and TCRdb holds only the in-frame ones, with some missing. The profile shows 25,000 or so clones, 82% of them singletons. Broader study findings: Multi-region tumor sequencing was not done, so intratumor heterogeneity could not be excluded.

Remarks on this clone: Its antigen is still unknown.

V lost 1 base to trimming and J lost 5 bases; unmatched junction nucleotides: 6. Germline V gives CDR1 SGHAT, CDR2 FQNNGV. The CDR3 loop spans 16 amino acids. Sequencing used peripheral blood, obtained before any cancer treatment. The origin of this receptor is a woman aged 40-70 years with stage I lung adenocarcinoma. V gene TRBV11-2 combines with J gene TRBJ2-5; TRBD1 agrees at 11 bases. The CDR3 protein is CASSLVGQGVGETQYF. The CDR3 nucleotides are TGTGCCAGCAGCTTAGTGGGACAGGGGGTTGGGGAGACCCAGTACTTC.